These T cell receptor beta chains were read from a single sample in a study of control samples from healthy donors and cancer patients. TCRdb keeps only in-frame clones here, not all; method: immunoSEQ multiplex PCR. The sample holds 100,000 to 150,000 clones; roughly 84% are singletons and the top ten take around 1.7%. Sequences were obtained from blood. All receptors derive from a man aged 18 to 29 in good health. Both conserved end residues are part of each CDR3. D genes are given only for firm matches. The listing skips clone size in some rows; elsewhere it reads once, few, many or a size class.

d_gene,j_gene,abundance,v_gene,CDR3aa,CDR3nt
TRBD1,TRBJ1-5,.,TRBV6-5,CASSVGQSGNQPQHF,TGTGCCAGCAGCGTGGGACAGAGCGGCAATCAGCCCCAGCATTTT
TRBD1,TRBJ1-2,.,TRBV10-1,CASSQSQGAYGYGYTF,TGCGCCAGCAGTCAATCACAGGGGGCATATGGCTATGGCTACACCTTC
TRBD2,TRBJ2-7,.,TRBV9,CASSGIAGGAAEQYF,TGTGCCAGCAGCGGAATAGCGGGAGGGGCGGCCGAGCAGTACTTC
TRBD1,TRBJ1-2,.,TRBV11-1,CASSFDRGGIYGYTF,TGTGCCAGCAGCTTTGACAGGGGAGGTATCTATGGCTACACCTTC
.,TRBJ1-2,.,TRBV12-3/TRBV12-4,CASSSSTVGYTF,TGTGCCAGCAGTTCCTCGACTGTTGGCTACACCTTC
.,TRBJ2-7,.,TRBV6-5,CASSRGDSSYEQYF,TGTGCCAGCAGTCGCGGGGACAGTTCCTACGAGCAGTACTTC
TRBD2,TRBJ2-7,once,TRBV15,CATSRASGLGSEQYF,TGTGCCACCAGCAGAGCCTCGGGACTAGGAAGCGAGCAGTACTTC
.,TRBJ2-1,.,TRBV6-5,CASQIIRSSYNEQFF,TGTGCCAGCCAAATTATCCGGAGCTCCTACAATGAGCAGTTCTTC
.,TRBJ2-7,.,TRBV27,CASRDSGASNYEQYF,TGTGCCAGCAGAGACTCCGGGGCGTCAAACTACGAGCAGTACTTC
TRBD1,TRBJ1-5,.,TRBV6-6,CASSPWDRVLTDQPQHF,TGTGCCAGCAGTCCGTGGGACAGGGTACTAACAGATCAGCCCCAGCATTTT
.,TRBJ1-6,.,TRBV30,CAWSPPSSPLHF,TGTGCCTGGAGTCCTCCGTCTTCACCCCTCCACTTT
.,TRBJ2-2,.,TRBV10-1,CASSLAGTGELFF,TGCGCCAGCAGTCTGGCGGGGACCGGGGAGCTGTTTTTT
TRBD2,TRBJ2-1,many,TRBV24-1,CATSDAGTSAYNEQFF,TGTGCCACCAGTGATGCCGGGACTAGCGCATACAATGAGCAGTTCTTC
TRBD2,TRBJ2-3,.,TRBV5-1,CASSWVGSGTDTQYF,TGCGCCAGCAGCTGGGTAGGTAGCGGGACAGATACGCAGTATTTT
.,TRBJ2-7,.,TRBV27,CASSLLTNSYEQYF,TGTGCCAGCAGTTTACTTACGAACTCCTACGAGCAGTACTTC
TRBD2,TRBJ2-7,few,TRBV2,CASSGRAGPAYEQYF,TGTGCCAGCAGTGGGCGAGCGGGACCAGCCTACGAGCAGTACTTC
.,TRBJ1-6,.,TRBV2,CASSEASNSPLHF,TGTGCCAGCAGTGAGGCGTCTAATTCACCCCTCCACTTT
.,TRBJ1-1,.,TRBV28,CASSQGVGTEAFF,TGTGCCAGCAGTCAGGGAGTTGGCACTGAAGCCTTCTTT
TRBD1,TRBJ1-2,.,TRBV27,CASSSLQGDYGYTF,TGTGCCAGCAGTTCCCTCCAGGGGGACTATGGCTACACCTTC
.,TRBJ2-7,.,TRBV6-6,CASSSSRARGEQYF,TGTGCCAGCAGTTCTTCTAGGGCCCGGGGCGAGCAGTACTTC
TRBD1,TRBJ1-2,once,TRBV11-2,CASSSTGLGYGYTF,TGTGCCAGCAGCTCGACAGGGTTAGGTTATGGCTACACCTTC
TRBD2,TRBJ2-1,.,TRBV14,CASQGLAGVDNEQFF,TGTGCCAGCCAGGGACTAGCGGGAGTAGACAATGAGCAGTTCTTC